This record covers a single T cell receptor (beta chain). Its cognate antigen is unknown. This specimen belongs to a study of cytomegalovirus exposure and HLA in healthy donors. Study-wide context: Earlier sequencing of 200 million or so T cells yielded around 100 million unique TCR beta sequences.

PCR was performed using 60 Vbeta and 13 Jbeta primers. The method was immunoSEQ multiplex PCR; TCRdb's version includes in-frame clones alone and lacks a portion of them. The table includes about 150,000 clones, about four fifths detected once. CDR1 and CDR2 from the germline V gene are SGHNT and YYREEE (reference sequence). The ends lost 4 bases at V and 1 base at J; junction bases unmatched: 8. CDR3 size: 16 residues. Broader study findings: Per a prior analysis, the majority of TCR beta V segments were productive roughly 87% or roughly 30% of the time.

The study sampled nominally healthy donors, though unrecorded immune exposures were likely. The receptor was isolated from a man under 40 in good health and CMV-seropositive. Sequencing input: PBMCs. The V call is TRBV5-4, the J call TRBJ1-1, with 9 bases matching TRBD1. The DNA of the CDR3 is TGTGCCAGCAGCCAACCGGGACAGGGAACGAACACTGAAGCTTTCTTT. Protein product: CASSQPGQGTNTEAFF.